The 8 T cell receptor beta chains given below trace back to one sample, sequenced in a study of T cell responses to AZD1222 COVID-19 vaccine (dated by TCRdb to the early 2020s). In the paper's terms, the time point label means: baseline before first vaccination. Library preparation was by the immunoSEQ multiplex PCR assay. TCRdb stores this immuneACCESS table with in-frame sequences only. Part of the clones is absent; in the studies checked, under half of the shortfall reflects unresolved V genes, and no reason is known for the rest. The sample records some 83,000 clones, roughly 83% of which are singletons. The top ten constitute 8.5% to 9% of the sample. The sequences come from peripheral blood, collected on day 0 of AZD1222 vaccination. The receptors were gathered from an adult in good health.

V gene TRBV5-1 combines with J gene TRBJ2-3; D gene uncertain. Germline V gives CDR1 SGHRS, CDR2 YFSETQ. V dropped 5 bases and J dropped 2 bases, with 9 bases sitting between them. The CDR3 length is 13 residues. The CDR3 region has the DNA TGCGCCAGCAGTTCCCCGCCCACAGATACGCAGTATTTT. Its protein is CASSSPPTDTQYF.

The genes are TRBV18 and TRBJ2-5, with 9 bases matching TRBD2. CDR3 length: 15 residues. V trimming: 1 base; J trimming: 3 bases; junction bases outside the gene matches: 3. The germline gives CDR1 KGHSH, CDR2 LQKENI. The CDR3 is CASSPLSGGKETQYF. The CDR3 DNA reads as TGTGCCAGCTCACCACTCAGCGGGGGGAAAGAGACCCAGTACTTC.

CDR3 residues: CSVKTASYEQYF. In DNA form, the CDR3 reads TGCAGCGTAAAGACGGCCTCCTACGAGCAGTACTTC. The chain employs TRBV29-1 and TRBJ2-7; D unclear. The ends were cut back, 6 bases at V and 0 bases at J, with 9 bases in the middle. Per germline, CDR1 SQVTM and CDR2 ANQGSEA. The CDR3 covers 12 residues.

The chain joins TRBV11-2 to TRBJ2-2, with 8 bases fitting TRBD1. J lost 4 bases, V lost 8 bases, and 6 bases had no gene match. Germline CDR1 is SGHAT and CDR2 is FQNNGV. This CDR3 spans 14 amino acids. CDR3 residues: CASGQGLTTGELFF. The CDR3 nucleotides are TGTGCCAGCGGACAGGGATTGACCACCGGGGAGCTGTTTTTT.

V is TRBV5-4 and J is TRBJ1-1; 7 bases agree with TRBD1. This CDR3 is built from 17 residues. J gave up 0 bases and V 0 bases, and 8 bases lay outside the gene matches. Germline lookup yields CDR1 SGHNT and CDR2 YYREEE (reference sequence). This CDR3 reads CASSLGVADRVNTEAFF. The CDR3 nucleotides read TGTGCCAGCAGCTTGGGTGTCGCAGACAGGGTGAACACTGAAGCTTTCTTT.

The chain carries TRBV18 and TRBJ2-1; the match to TRBD2 covers 7 bases. Germline loops: CDR1 KGHSH, CDR2 LQKENI. The CDR3 totals 16 residues. The V and J ends lost 2 bases and 2 bases, in that order; junction bases with no gene match: 6. CDR3: CASSPRASGAYNEQFF. CDR3 in DNA: TGTGCCAGCTCACCAAGGGCTAGCGGAGCCTACAATGAGCAGTTCTTC.

J is TRBJ1-5 and V is TRBV11-2; 11 nucleotides match TRBD1. Looked up from germline, CDR1 is SGHAT and CDR2 is FQNNGV. The CDR3 has 15 residues. The V gene end was trimmed by 5 bases and the J gene end by 6 bases; junction bases not matched to a gene: 6. The DNA for the CDR3 is TGTGCCAGCAGCCGGGACAGGGGGGAATCTCAGCCCCAGCATTTT. This encodes CASSRDRGESQPQHF.

The chain combines TRBV14 with TRBJ2-6; a weak D match, TRBD2 (6 bases). Germline CDR1 SGHDN, CDR2 FVKESK. Trimming took off 4 bases at V and 0 bases at J, with 7 bases between the two ends. The CDR3 covers 15 residues. DNA for the CDR3: TGTGCCAGCAGCCCCGGGGGCTCTGGGGCCAACGTCCTGACTTTC. This gives the protein CASSPGGSGANVLTF.